This TCR beta chain derives from a study of response to subunit inactivated influenza vaccine. TCRdb passed the RT-PCR reads through MiXCR, listing each CDR3 protein once. The sample gives hundreds of thousands of distinct CDR3 sequences, approximately 16% of which show up once; about 3% is in the top ten. In regard to this clonotype: The antigen is unknown.

Germline V CDR1 and CDR2: SGHTA, FQGNSA. Trimming took 5 bases from V and 4 from J, leaving 20 bases between them. This CDR3 has 16 amino acids. Findings and caveats of the study: Each seasonal influenza vaccination recruits few new T cells, the authors suggested.

The chain couples TRBV7-2 to TRBJ1-1; D is unresolved. The sequenced sample was CD4+ T cells sorted from PBMCs, obtained less than 30 months after vaccination. This sequence was found in a man aged 50 to 75 who received an inactivated influenza vaccine. The CDR3 nucleotides read TGTGCCAGCAGCGCGCACATTCCGCCGACCCGCACTGAAGCTTTCTTT. This codes for CASSAHIPPTRTEAFF.